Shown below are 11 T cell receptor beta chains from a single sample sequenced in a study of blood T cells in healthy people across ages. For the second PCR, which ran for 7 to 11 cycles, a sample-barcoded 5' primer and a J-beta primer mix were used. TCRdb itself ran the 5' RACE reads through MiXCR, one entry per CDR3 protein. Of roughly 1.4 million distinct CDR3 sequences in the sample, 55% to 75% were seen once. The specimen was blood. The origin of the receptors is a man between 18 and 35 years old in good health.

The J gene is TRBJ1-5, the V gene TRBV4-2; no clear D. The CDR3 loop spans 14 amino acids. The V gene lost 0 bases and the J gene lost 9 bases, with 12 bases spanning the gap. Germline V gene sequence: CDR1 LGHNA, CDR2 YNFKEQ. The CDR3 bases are TGTGCCAGCAGCCAAGAGGGCGGCCAAGGGCCCCAGCATTTT. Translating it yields CASSQEGGQGPQHF.

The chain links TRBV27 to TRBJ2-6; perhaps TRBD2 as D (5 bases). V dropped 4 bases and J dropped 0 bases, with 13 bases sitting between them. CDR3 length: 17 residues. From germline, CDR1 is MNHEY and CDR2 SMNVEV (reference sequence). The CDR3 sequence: CASSSLAGSSGANVLTF. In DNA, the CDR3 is TGTGCCAGCAGTTCTCTGGCGGGCAGCTCTGGGGCCAACGTCCTGACTTTC.

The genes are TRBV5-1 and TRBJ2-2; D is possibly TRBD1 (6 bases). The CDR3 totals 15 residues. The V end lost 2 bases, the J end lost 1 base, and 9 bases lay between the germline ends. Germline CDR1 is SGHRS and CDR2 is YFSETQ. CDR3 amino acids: CASSFGQWNTGELFF. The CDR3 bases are TGCGCCAGCAGCTTCGGACAGTGGAACACCGGGGAGCTGTTTTTT.

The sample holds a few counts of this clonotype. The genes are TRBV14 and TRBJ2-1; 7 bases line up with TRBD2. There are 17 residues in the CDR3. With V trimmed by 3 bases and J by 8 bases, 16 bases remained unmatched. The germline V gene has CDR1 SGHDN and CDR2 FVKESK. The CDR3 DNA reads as TGTGCCAGCAGCCATACCCAGCAAAGCGGGATGATATATGAGCAGTTCTTC. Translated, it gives CASSHTQQSGMIYEQFF.

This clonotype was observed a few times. CDR3 DNA sequence: TGCAGTGCTACCCGGGACACCAATGAGCAGTTCTTC. Translated, it gives CSATRDTNEQFF. The chain couples TRBV20-1 to TRBJ2-1; possibly TRBD1 for D (6 bases). V shed 4 bases and J shed 6 bases, with 10 bases lying between them. The germline V gene encodes CDR1 DFQATT and CDR2 SNEGSKA (reference sequence). This CDR3 has 12 amino acids.

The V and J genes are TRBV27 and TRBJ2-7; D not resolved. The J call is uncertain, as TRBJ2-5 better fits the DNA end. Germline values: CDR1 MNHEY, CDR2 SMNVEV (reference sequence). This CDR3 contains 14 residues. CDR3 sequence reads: CASRPRTVRETQYF. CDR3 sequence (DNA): TGTGCCAGCAGGCCCCGCACGGTTAGGGAGACCCAGTACTTC.

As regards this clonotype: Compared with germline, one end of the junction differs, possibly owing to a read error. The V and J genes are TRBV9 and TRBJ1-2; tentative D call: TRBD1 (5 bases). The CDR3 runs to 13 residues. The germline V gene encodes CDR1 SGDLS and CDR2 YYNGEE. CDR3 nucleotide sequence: TGTGCCAGCAAGAGCCAGCGGGACTATGGTTACACCTTC. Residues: CASKSQRDYGYTF.

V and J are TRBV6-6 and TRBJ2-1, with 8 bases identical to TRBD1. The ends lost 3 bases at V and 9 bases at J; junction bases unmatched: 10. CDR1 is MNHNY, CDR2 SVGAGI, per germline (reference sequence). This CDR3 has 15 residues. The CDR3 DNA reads TGTGCCAGCAGTTATAGGGGGACAGGCCCTGCTGAGCAGTTCTTC. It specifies CASSYRGTGPAEQFF.

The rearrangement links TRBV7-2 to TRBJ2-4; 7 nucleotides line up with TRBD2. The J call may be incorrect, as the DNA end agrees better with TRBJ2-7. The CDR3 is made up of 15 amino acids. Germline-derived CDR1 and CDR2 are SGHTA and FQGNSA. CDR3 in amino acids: CASSYQTSGAYEQYF. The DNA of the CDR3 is TGTGCCAGCAGCTATCAGACGAGCGGGGCCTACGAGCAGTACTTC.

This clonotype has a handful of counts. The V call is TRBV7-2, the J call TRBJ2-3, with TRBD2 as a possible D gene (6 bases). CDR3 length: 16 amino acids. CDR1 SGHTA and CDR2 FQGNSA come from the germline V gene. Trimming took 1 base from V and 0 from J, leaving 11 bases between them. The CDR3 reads CASSLDSGTSTDTQYF. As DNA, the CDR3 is TGTGCCAGCAGCTTAGATTCGGGGACTAGCACAGATACGCAGTATTTT.

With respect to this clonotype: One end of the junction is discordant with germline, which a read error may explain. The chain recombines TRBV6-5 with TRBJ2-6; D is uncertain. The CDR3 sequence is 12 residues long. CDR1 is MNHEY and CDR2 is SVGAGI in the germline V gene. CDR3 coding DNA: TGTGCCAGCAGCTACTCCCCCGCCTCCCTGACTTTC. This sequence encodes CASSYSPASLTF.